These 23 T cell receptor beta chains originate from one sample sequenced in a study of molecular identifiers for immune sequencing clone quantification. One entry per CDR3 protein results from TCRdb running MiXCR on the PCR reads. The repertoire has about 510,000 distinct CDR3 sequences, roughly 24% of them found once; the top ten carry just over 0.75%. Source material: naive CD8+ T cells from blood, with Jurkat cell RNA spiked in. As for subset: FACS-sorted CD8+CD4-CCR7+CD45RA+ naive T cells. All receptors derive from a human donor in good health. Some libraries in this study had Jurkat cell RNA spiked in.

V and J are TRBV4-1 and TRBJ2-3, with TRBD1 identical over 7 bases. CDR3 length: 15 amino acids. Germline V gene sequence: CDR1 MGHRA, CDR2 YSYEKL. V lost 1 base to trimming and J lost 4 bases; unmatched junction nucleotides: 5. CDR3 in amino acids: CASSQVGTAPDTQYF. The CDR3 DNA reads TGCGCCAGCAGCCAAGTGGGGACAGCCCCAGATACGCAGTATTTT.

This clonotype was seen a handful of times. This chain connects TRBV4-3 to TRBJ2-2; weak D call: TRBD2 (6 bases). This CDR3 spans 16 amino acids. V lost 0 bases, J lost 4 bases, and 12 bases lay in between. Per germline, CDR1 LGHNA and CDR2 YSLEER. CDR3 residues: CASSQDGGSRTGELFF. The CDR3 bases are TGCGCCAGCAGCCAAGACGGGGGATCCCGCACCGGGGAGCTGTTTTTT.

This clonotype was recorded at least ten times. J is TRBJ2-7 and V is TRBV7-8; 7 bases map to TRBD1. The germline CDR1 and CDR2 sequences are SGHVS and FQNEAQ. The CDR3 totals 14 residues. V was clipped by 5 bases and J by 4 bases; unmatched bases: 8. CDR3 coding DNA: TGTGCCAGCAGCCCCTGGGACAGACCATACGAGCAGTACTTC. Its protein is CASSPWDRPYEQYF. Full variable domain (outside the CDR3, taken from reference TRBV7-8 and TRBJ2-7): GAGVSQSPRYKVAKRGQDVALRCDPISGHVSLFWYQQALGQGPEFLTYFQNEAQLDKSGLPSDRFFAERPEGSVSTLKIQRTQQEDSAVYLCASSPWDRPYEQYFGPGTRLTVT.

Remarks on this clonotype: A much larger clonotype is one base distant, so this may be a read error. The chain combines TRBV29-1 with TRBJ2-2; TRBD2 aligns across 13 bases. Germline V gene lookup returns CDR1 SQVTM and CDR2 ANQGSEA. The CDR3 runs 17 residues. The CDR3, as DNA: TGCAGCGTTGAGTATGGACTAGCGGGAGTGGGCACCGGGGAGCTGTCTTTT. Translated: CSVEYGLAGVGTGELSF.

The chain combines TRBV13 with TRBJ1-2, with a tentative D call TRBD1 (5 bases). The germline V gene encodes CDR1 PRHDT and CDR2 FYEKMQ (reference sequence). CDR3 length equals 15 residues. The V and J ends lost 4 bases and 2 bases respectively, with 14 bases between them. Here the CDR3 DNA reads TGTGCCAGCAGCTCCGGCCGGGACCCCAACTATGGCTACACCTTC. Amino acid sequence: CASSSGRDPNYGYTF.

In this sample, this clonotype turned up many times. This rearrangement joins TRBV4-1 to TRBJ2-1, with 7 positions matching TRBD1. V lost 2 bases to trimming and J lost 4 bases; unmatched junction nucleotides: 5. From germline, CDR1 is MGHRA and CDR2 YSYEKL. The CDR3 loop spans 15 amino acids. CDR3 sequence reads: CASSQTGVEYNEQFF. CDR3 in DNA: TGCGCCAGCAGCCAAACAGGGGTAGAGTACAATGAGCAGTTCTTC.

In regard to this clonotype: A read error may explain this, as a much larger clone is one base away. The chain recombines TRBV4-2 with TRBJ1-1; D not resolved. This CDR3 comprises 14 residues. The germline V gene has CDR1 LGHNA and CDR2 YNFKEQ. The V end lost 1 base, the J end lost 0 bases, and 6 bases lay between the germline ends. The CDR3 region is CASSQGIMNTEAFF. CDR3 coding DNA: TGTGCCAGCAGCCAAGGCATCATGAACACTGAAGCTTTCTTT.

Note on this clonotype: A much more abundant neighbour one base away suggests this may be a read error. V is TRBV9 and J is TRBJ1-1, with D tentatively TRBD1 (5 bases). Deletions cut 4 bases from V and 4 bases from J, with 14 bases between. Germline CDR1 SGDLS, CDR2 YYNGEE. CDR3 length equals 14 residues. The CDR3 DNA sequence: TGTGCCAGCAGCCTAGACAGTTTCCCCACTGAAGCTTTCTTT. This gives the protein CASSLDSFPTEAFF.

This clonotype was found many times. The chain recombines TRBV29-1 with TRBJ1-2, with D possibly being TRBD1 (5 bases). Trimming removed 4 bases at V and 6 bases at J, with 15 bases between. Germline V gives CDR1 SQVTM, CDR2 ANQGSEA. The CDR3 is made up of 13 amino acids. The CDR3 DNA follows: TGCAGCGTTGTTGGGGACCCTCCCCATGGCTACACCTTC. It is translated as CSVVGDPPHGYTF.

Regarding this clonotype: A much larger clone lies a single base off, so this may be a read error. This chain joins TRBV12-3 or TRBV12-4 and TRBJ2-3; 9 nucleotides align to TRBD2. CDR3 length: 15 amino acids. The CDR3, as DNA: TGTGCCAGCAGTTTAGGCGGGGGGGCCGCAGATACGCAGTGTTTT. Protein sequence: CASSLGGGAADTQCF.

This clonotype was counted many times. This chain links TRBV28 with TRBJ1-5; D not certain. Germline CDR1 MDHEN, CDR2 SYDVKM. The CDR3 extends over 14 amino acids. The V gene lost 3 bases and the J gene lost 3 bases, with 9 bases spanning the gap. The CDR3: CASSFGLINQPQHF. The CDR3 bases are TGTGCCAGCAGTTTTGGGCTAATCAATCAGCCCCAGCATTTT. Supplemented by reference TRBV28 and TRBJ1-5, the full variable domain reads DVKVTQSSRYLVKRTGEKVFLECVQDMDHENMFWYRQDPGLGLRLIYFSYDVKMKEKGDIPEGYSVSREKKERFSLILESASTNQTSMYLCASSFGLINQPQHFGDGTRLSIL.

This clonotype was detected ten times or more. This chain connects TRBV5-6 to TRBJ1-2; D possibly corresponds to TRBD1 (5 bases). V lost 3 bases and J 0 bases, leaving 12 bases between the germline ends. The CDR3 consists of 15 residues. Germline V gene sequence: CDR1 SGHDT, CDR2 YYEEEE. CDR3 sequence reads: CASSWGDTANYGYTF. CDR3 DNA: TGTGCCAGCAGCTGGGGCGACACAGCTAACTATGGCTACACCTTC.

This clonotype came up a few times. The chain links TRBV27 to TRBJ2-7; 12 bases fit TRBD2. The CDR3 is made up of 16 amino acids. The V gene's germline CDR1 is MNHEY and CDR2 SMNVEV (reference sequence). After removal of 3 bases from V and 1 base from J, the junction contained 4 bases not matched to a gene. This CDR3 is CASSLLAGGGSYEQYF. For the CDR3, the DNA is TGTGCCAGCAGTTTGCTAGCGGGAGGGGGGTCCTACGAGCAGTACTTC.

This clonotype was observed a few times. This chain connects TRBV11-2 to TRBJ2-5; TRBD1 is a possible D gene (6 bases). The CDR3 has 15 residues. Germline V gives CDR1 SGHAT, CDR2 FQNNGV. Trimming took off 2 bases at V and 5 bases at J, with 15 bases between the two ends. Here the CDR3 DNA reads TGTGCCAGCAGCTTATCCATTTCAGGGGAGGAGACCCAGTACTTC. Translated, it gives CASSLSISGEETQYF. The whole variable domain, filled in from reference TRBV11-2 and TRBJ2-5, reads EAGVAQSPRYKIIEKRQSVAFWCNPISGHATLYWYQQILGQGPKLLIQFQNNGVVDDSQLPKDRFSAERLKGVDSTLKIQPAKLEDSAVYLCASSLSISGEETQYFGPGTRLLVL.

To note about this clonotype: A much larger clone lies a single base off, so this may be a read error. The chain has TRBV28 and TRBJ1-5; TRBD1 matches 10 bases. Per the germline V gene, CDR1 is MDHEN and CDR2 is SYDVKM. The CDR3 covers 15 residues. In DNA, the CDR3 is TGTGCCAGCACTACCGGGACAGGGGTCAATCAGCCCCAGCAATTT. Protein sequence: CASTTGTGVNQPQQF.

The chain carries TRBV29-1 and TRBJ2-5; D is ambiguous. This CDR3 is built from 13 residues. Germline V gene data show CDR1 as SQVTM and CDR2 as ANQGSEA. Trimming removed 1 base from V and 5 bases from J, with 11 bases in between. The CDR3 DNA is TGCAGCGTTGAAGGGATGACATGGGAGACCCAGTACTTC. Translating it yields CSVEGMTWETQYF.

The gene calls are TRBV27 and TRBJ2-1; D might be TRBD1 (6 bases). V dropped 6 bases and J dropped 4 bases, with 13 bases sitting between them. The CDR3 extends over 14 amino acids. Germline V CDR1 and CDR2: MNHEY, SMNVEV (reference sequence). The CDR3 here is CASSWGHDYNEQFF. The CDR3 coding sequence is TGTGCCAGCAGCTGGGGACACGATTACAATGAGCAGTTCTTC.

This chain links TRBV29-1 with TRBJ2-7; D is perhaps TRBD1 or TRBD2 (5 bases each). Per germline, CDR1 SQVTM and CDR2 ANQGSEA. Trimming took off 4 bases at V and 0 bases at J, with 22 bases between the two ends. The length of the CDR3 is 17 residues. The CDR3 region is CSVGVGTLYTYSYEQYF. The CDR3 bases are TGCAGCGTTGGGGTGGGGACCCTATACACCTACTCCTACGAGCAGTACTTC.

Details on this clonotype: This sequence may be a read error, since a much larger clone differs from it by one base. The chain is built from TRBV4-1 and TRBJ2-7, with D hard to call. Germline V gives CDR1 MGHRA, CDR2 YSYEKL. There are 13 residues in the CDR3. In nucleotides, the CDR3 is TGCGCCAGCAGCCACTCTACGGCCTACGAGCATTACTTC. This gives the protein CASSHSTAYEHYF.

Turning to this clonotype: This clone may be a read error of a much larger clone one base away. The chain employs TRBV30 and TRBJ2-5, with 11 bases matching TRBD1. The germline V gene encodes CDR1 GTSNPN and CDR2 SVGIG (reference sequence). This CDR3 comprises 13 residues. The ends lost 5 bases at V and 5 bases at J; junction bases unmatched: 4. Here the CDR3 DNA reads TGTGCCTGGTCGGACAGGGGGCGGGAGACCCAGTACTTC. Its protein product is CAWSDRGRETQYF.

This clonotype was seen repeatedly, ten times or more. The CDR3 region has the DNA TGTGCCAGCAGTACGTCATATGAACCCCAGCATTTT. It is translated as CASSTSYEPQHF. This rearrangement joins TRBV7-9 to TRBJ1-5; D not resolved. Germline CDR1 reads SEHNR; CDR2 reads FQNEAQ (reference sequence). Trimming removed 6 bases from V and 10 bases from J, with 13 bases in between. The length of the CDR3 is 12 residues.

This clonotype was seen only a few times. The V gene is TRBV13, the J gene TRBJ2-2, with 8 bases matching TRBD2. This CDR3 spans 15 amino acids. CDR1 and CDR2 from the germline V gene are PRHDT and FYEKMQ (reference sequence). With V trimmed by 4 bases and J by 6 bases, 7 bases remained unmatched. CDR3 region: CASSYGIAGPGELFF. CDR3 nucleotide sequence: TGTGCCAGCAGCTACGGAATAGCGGGGCCCGGGGAGCTGTTTTTT.

This clonotype was detected ten times or more. The chain uses TRBV13 and TRBJ2-7; 12 bases align to TRBD2. The germline V gene encodes CDR1 PRHDT and CDR2 FYEKMQ (reference sequence). The CDR3 spans 13 residues. J was trimmed by 7 bases and V by 5 bases; bases with no gene match: 3. Here the CDR3 reads CASSQTSGREQYF. CDR3 nucleotides: TGTGCCAGCAGCCAGACTAGCGGGAGAGAGCAGTACTTC.